This TCR beta chain was documented in a study of blood T cell repertoires in COVID-19. Study context: Material from acute and convalescent COVID-19 was sourced from the United States, Italy and Spain. PBMCs, B-cell-depleted T cells, or T cells provided the cDNA or gDNA that made up the material.

Under the authors' procedure: Amplification of reference gene primers was used by the study to estimate nucleated cell counts. Profiled with immunoSEQ multiplex PCR; TCRdb holds only in-frame clones, not every one. From that table come the V and J calls and clone size; the DNA was used to work out D and trimming. The sample lists some 26,000 clones; roughly 72% were seen once. This clone appeared a few times. Trimming at V came to 4 bases and at J to 5 bases, leaving 6 bases not matched to a gene. Germline V gene lookup returns CDR1 SGDLS and CDR2 YYNGEE. The CDR3 runs 14 residues. The sequence was obtained from a woman of 80 years or more with acute or convalescent COVID-19. The sequenced sample was peripheral blood. The chain links TRBV9 to TRBJ2-1, with 7 nucleotides matching TRBD2. The CDR3 sequence is CASSLNLADNEQFF. The CDR3 region has the DNA TGTGCCAGCAGCCTTAACCTAGCGGACAATGAGCAGTTCTTC.